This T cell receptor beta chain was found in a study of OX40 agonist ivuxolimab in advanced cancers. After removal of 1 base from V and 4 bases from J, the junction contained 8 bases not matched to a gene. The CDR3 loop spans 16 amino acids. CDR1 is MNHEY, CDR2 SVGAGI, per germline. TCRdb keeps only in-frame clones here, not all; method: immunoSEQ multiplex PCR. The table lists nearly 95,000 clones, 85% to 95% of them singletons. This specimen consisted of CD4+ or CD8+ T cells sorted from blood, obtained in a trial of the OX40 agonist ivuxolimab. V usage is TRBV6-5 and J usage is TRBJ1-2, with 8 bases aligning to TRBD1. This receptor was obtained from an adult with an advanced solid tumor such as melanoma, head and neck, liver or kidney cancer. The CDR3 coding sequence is TGTGCCAGCAGTTACTTTGACAGGGGCAAGGGCTATGGCTACACCTTC. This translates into CASSYFDRGKGYGYTF.